The subject of this entry is one T cell receptor beta chain. What it binds is not known. The data were taken from a study of cytomegalovirus exposure and HLA in healthy donors. Overall study findings and caveats: Across donors, presence/absence analyses took sequencing depth to be roughly uniform. Cytomegalovirus association was assigned to approximately 180 TCR beta chains.

PCR used 60 Vbeta primers and 13 Jbeta primers. As processed by the authors: Roughly 76 million unique TCR beta chains, around 10 million of them shared, were counted by a later analysis. Some clones are missing from TCRdb's copy, which holds only in-frame ones; the method was immunoSEQ multiplex PCR. The DNA gave D and trimming, while V, J and clone size come from that table. Counted here are 170,000 or so clones, 75% to 90% occurring once; the ten biggest clones make up almost 2%. The CDR3 consists of 16 residues. The V and J genes are TRBV21-1 and TRBJ1-2; the D call in the table, TRBD1, was not verified against the DNA. TRBV21-1 is flagged as a pseudogene. The receptor was derived from a woman under 30 in good health and CMV-seronegative. Sequencing was performed on PBMCs. CDR3 sequence (DNA): TGTGCCAGCAGCAAAGCCTTCGGGACATGGGGCTATGGCTACACCTTC. This encodes CASSKAFGTWGYGYTF.